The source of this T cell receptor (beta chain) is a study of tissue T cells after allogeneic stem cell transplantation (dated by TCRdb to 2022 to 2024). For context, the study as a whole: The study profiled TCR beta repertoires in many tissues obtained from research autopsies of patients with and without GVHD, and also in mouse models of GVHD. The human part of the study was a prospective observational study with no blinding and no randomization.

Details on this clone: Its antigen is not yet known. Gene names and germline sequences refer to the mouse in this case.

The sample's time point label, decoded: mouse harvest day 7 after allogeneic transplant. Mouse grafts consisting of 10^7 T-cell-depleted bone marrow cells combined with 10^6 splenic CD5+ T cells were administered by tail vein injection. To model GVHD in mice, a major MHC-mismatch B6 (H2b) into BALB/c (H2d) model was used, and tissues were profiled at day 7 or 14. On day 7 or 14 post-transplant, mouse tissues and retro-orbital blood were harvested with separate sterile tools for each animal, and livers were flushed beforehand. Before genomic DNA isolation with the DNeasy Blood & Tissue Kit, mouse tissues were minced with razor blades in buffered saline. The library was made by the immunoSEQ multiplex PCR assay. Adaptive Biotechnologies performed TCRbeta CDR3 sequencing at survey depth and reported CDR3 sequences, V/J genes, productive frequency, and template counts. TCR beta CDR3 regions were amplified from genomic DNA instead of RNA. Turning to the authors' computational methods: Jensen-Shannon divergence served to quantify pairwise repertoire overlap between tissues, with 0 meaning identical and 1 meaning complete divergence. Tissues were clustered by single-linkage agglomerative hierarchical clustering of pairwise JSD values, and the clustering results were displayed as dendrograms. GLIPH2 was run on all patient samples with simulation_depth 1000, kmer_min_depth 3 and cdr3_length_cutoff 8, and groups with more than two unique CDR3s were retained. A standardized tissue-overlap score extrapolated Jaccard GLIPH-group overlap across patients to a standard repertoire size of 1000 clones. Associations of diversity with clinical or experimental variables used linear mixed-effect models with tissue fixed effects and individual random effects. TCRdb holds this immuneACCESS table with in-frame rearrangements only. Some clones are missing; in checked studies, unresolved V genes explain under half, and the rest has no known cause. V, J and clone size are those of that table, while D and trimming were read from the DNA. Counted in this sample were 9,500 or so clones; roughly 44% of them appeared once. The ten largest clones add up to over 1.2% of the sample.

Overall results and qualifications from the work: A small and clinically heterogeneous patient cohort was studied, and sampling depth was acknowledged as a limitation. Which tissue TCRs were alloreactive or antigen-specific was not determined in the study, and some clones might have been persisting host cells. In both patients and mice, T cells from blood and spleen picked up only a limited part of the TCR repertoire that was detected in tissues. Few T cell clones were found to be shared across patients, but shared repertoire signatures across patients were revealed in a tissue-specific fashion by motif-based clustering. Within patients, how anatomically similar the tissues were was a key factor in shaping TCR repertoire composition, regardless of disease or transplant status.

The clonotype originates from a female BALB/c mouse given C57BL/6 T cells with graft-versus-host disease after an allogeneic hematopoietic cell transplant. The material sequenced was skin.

Partial CDR3 DNA: TGTGCCAGCAGTCTGTCCAAGGGCCGAGACACCCAGTAC. Its amino acids are CASSLSKGRDTQY. In full, the CDR3 is CASSLSKGRDTQYF. Rearrangement joined TRBV26 to TRBJ2-5; a confident D gene designation cannot be given. The sequenced fragment ends 1 residue before the CDR3 boundary, so the rest is inferred from the germline J gene. CDR1 KGHPV and CDR2 FQNQEV were looked up in the germline V gene (reference sequence). V sheds 0 bases and J sheds 5 bases, leaving 9 bases between their ends. The CDR3, cysteine through phenylalanine, is 14 amino acids long. Part of the CDR3 DNA is given, 39 bases translated from base 1.